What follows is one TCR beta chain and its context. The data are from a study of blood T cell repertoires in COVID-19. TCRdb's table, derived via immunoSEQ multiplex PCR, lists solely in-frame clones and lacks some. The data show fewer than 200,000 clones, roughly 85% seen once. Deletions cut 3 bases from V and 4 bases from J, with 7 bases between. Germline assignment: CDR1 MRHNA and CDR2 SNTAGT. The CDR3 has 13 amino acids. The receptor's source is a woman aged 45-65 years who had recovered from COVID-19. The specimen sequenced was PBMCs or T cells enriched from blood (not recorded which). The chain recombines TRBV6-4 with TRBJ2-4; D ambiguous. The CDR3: CASSETAKNIQYF. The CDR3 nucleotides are TGTGCCAGCAGTGAAACAGCTAAAAACATTCAGTACTTC.